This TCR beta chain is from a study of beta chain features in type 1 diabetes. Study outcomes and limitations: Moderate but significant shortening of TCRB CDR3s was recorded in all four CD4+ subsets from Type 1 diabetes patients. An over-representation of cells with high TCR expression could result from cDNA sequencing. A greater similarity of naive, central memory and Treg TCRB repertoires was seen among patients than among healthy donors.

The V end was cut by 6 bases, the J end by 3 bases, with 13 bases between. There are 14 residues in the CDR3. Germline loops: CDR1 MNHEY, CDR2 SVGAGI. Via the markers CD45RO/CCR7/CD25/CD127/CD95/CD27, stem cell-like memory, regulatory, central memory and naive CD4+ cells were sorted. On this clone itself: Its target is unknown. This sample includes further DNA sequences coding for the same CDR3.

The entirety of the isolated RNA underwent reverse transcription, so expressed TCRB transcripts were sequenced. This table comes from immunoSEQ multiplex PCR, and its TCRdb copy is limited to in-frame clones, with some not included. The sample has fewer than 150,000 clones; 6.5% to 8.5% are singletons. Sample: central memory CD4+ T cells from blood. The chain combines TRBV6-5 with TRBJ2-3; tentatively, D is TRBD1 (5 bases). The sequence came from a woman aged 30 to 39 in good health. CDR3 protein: CASRRQGGTDTQYF. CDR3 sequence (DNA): TGTGCCAGCAGACGCCAGGGTGGAACAGATACGCAGTATTTT.